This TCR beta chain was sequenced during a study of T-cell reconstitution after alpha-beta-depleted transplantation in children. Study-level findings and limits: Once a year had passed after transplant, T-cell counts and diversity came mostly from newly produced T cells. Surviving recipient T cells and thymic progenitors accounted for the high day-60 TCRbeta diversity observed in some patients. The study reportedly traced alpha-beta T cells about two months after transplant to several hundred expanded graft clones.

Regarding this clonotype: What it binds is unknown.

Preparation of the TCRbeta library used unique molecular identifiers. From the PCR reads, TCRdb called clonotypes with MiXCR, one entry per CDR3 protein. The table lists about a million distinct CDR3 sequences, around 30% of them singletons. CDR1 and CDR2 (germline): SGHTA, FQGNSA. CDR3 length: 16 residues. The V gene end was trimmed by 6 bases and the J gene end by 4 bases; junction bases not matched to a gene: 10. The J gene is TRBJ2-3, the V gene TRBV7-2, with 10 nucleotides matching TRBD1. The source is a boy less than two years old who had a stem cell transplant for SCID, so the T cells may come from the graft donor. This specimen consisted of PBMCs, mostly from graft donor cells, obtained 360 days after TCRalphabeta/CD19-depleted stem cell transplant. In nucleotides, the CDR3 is TGTGCCAGCAGGCAAAGTCGGACAGGGGGAGCAGATACGCAGTATTTT. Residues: CASRQSRTGGADTQYF.